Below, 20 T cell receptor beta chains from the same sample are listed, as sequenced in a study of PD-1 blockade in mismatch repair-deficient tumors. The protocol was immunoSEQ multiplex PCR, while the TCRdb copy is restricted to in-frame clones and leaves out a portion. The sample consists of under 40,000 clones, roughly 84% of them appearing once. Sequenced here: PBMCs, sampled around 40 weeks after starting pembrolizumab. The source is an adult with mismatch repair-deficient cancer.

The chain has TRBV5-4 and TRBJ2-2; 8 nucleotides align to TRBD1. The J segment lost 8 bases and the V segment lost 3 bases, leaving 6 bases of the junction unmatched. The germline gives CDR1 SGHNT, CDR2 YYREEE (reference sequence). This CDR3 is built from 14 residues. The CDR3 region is CASSSSTGVGELFF. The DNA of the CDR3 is TGTGCCAGCAGCTCGTCGACAGGGGTAGGGGAGCTGTTTTTT.

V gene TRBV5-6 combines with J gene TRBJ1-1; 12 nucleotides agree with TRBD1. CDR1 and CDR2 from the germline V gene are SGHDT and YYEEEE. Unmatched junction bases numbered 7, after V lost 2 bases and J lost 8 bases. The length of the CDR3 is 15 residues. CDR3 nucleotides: TGTGCCAGCAGCTTCGGGGACAGGGGGCTGAAGGAAGCTTTCTTT. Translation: CASSFGDRGLKEAFF.

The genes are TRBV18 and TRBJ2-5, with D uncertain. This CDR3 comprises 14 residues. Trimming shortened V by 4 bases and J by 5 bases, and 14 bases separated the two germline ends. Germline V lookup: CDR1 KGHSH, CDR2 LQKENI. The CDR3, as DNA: TGTGCCAGCTCACGGCCAGAGGTTCGGGAGACCCAGTACTTC. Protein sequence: CASSRPEVRETQYF.

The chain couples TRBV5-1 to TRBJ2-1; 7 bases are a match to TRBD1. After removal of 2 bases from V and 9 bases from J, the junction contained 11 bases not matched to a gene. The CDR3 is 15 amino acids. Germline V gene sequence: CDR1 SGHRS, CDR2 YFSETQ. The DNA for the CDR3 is TGCGCCAGCAGCTTTTCGAAGGGGGCGCAGGGTGAGCAGTTCTTC. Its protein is CASSFSKGAQGEQFF.

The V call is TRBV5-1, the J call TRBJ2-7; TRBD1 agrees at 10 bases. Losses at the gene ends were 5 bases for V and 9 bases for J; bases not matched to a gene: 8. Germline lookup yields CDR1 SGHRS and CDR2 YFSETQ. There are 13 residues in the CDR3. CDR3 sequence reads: CASRDGTGAWQYF. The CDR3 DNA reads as TGCGCCAGCAGAGATGGGACAGGGGCTTGGCAGTACTTC.

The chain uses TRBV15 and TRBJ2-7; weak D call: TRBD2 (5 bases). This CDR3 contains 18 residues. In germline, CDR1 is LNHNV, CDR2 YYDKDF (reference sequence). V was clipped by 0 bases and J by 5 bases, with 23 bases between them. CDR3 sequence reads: CATSRDLLGTSSVDEQYF. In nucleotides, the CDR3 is TGTGCCACCAGCAGAGATCTATTGGGTACTAGTAGTGTCGACGAGCAGTACTTC.

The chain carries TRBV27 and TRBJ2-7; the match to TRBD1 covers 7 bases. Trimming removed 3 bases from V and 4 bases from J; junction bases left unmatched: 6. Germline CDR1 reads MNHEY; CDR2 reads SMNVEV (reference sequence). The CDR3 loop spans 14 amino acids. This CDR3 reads CASSFGRQGYEQYF. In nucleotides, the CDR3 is TGTGCCAGCAGTTTTGGCCGACAGGGTTACGAGCAGTACTTC.

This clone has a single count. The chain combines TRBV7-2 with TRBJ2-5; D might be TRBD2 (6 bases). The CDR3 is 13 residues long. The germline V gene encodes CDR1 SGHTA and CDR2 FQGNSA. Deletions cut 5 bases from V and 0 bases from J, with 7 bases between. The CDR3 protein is CASSRDYQETQYF. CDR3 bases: TGTGCCAGCAGCAGGGACTACCAAGAGACCCAGTACTTC.

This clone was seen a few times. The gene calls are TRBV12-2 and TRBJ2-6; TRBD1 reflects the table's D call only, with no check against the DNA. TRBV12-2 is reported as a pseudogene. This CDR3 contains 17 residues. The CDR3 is CASRLAHRLSGANVLTF. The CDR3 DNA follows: TGTGCAAGTCGCTTAGCACATCGCCTCTCTGGGGCCAACGTCCTGACTTTC.

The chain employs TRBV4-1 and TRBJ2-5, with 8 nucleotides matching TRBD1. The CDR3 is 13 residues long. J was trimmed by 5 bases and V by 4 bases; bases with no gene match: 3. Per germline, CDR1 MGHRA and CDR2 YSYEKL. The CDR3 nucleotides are TGCGCCAGCAGCCCACAGGGGGGCGAGACCCAGTACTTC. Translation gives CASSPQGGETQYF.

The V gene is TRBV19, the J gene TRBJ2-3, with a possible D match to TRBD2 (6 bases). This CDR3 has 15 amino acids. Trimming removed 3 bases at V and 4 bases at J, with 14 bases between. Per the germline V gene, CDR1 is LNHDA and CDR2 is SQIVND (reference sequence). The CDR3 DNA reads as TGTGCCAGTAGTATTCCAGGTGGAGGGCCAGATACGCAGTATTTT. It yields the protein CASSIPGGGPDTQYF. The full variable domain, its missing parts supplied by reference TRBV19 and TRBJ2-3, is DGGITQSPKYLFRKEGQNVTLSCEQNLNHDAMYWYRQDPGQGLRLIYYSQIVNDFQKGDIAEGYSVSREKKESFPLTVTSAQKNPTAFYLCASSIPGGGPDTQYFGPGTRLTVL.

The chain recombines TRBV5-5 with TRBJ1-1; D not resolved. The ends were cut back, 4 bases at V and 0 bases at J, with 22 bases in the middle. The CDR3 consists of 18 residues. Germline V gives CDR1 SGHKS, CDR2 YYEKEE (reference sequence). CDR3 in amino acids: CASSLFLDPPRMNTEAFF. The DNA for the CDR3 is TGTGCCAGCAGCCTATTCTTAGATCCGCCCCGAATGAACACTGAAGCTTTCTTT.

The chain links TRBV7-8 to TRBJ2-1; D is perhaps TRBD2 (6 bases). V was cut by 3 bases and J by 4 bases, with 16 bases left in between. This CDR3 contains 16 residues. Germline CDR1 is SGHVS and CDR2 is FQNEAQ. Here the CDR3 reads CASSFRDSRWYNEQFF. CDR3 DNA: TGTGCCAGCAGCTTCCGGGACTCACGTTGGTACAATGAGCAGTTCTTC. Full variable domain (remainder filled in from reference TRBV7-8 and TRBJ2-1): GAGVSQSPRYKVAKRGQDVALRCDPISGHVSLFWYQQALGQGPEFLTYFQNEAQLDKSGLPSDRFFAERPEGSVSTLKIQRTQQEDSAVYLCASSFRDSRWYNEQFFGPGTRLTVL.

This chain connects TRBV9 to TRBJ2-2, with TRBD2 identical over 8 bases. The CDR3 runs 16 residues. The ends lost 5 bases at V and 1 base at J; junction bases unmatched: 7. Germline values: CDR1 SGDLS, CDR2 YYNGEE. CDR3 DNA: TGTGCCAGCAGAGATCTAAGCGGGAGGAACACCGGGGAGCTGTTTTTT. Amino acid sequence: CASRDLSGRNTGELFF.

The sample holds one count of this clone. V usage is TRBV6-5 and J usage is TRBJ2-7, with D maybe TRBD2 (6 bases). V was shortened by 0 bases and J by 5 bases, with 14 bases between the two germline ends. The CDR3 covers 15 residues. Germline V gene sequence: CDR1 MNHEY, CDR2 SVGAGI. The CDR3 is CASSYSFAGFDEQYF. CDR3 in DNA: TGTGCCAGCAGTTACTCGTTCGCGGGGTTCGACGAGCAGTACTTC.

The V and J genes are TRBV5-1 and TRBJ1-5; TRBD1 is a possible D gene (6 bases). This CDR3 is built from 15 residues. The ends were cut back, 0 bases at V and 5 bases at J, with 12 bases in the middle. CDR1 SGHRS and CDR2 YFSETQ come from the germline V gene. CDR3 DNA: TGCGCCAGCAGCTTGGAGGGGGGGCCGCATCAGCCCCAGCATTTT. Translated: CASSLEGGPHQPQHF.

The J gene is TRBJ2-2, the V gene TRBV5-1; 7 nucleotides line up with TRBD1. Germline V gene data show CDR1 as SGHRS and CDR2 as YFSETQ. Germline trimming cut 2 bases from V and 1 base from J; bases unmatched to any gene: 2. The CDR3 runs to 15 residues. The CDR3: CASSLTGENTGELFF. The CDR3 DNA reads TGCGCCAGCAGCTTAACAGGGGAGAACACCGGGGAGCTGTTTTTT.

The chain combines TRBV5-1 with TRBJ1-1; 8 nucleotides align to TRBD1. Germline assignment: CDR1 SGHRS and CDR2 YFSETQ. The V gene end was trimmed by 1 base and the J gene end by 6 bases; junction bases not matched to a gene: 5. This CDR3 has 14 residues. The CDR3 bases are TGCGCCAGCAGCTTGACAGGGGGGGACGCTGAAGCTTTCTTT. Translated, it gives CASSLTGGDAEAFF.

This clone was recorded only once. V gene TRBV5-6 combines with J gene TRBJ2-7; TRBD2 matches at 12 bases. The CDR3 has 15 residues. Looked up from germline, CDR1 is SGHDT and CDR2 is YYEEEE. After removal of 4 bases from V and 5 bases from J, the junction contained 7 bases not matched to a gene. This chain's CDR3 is CASSRRLAGVDEQYF. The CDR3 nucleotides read TGTGCCAGCAGCCGACGACTAGCGGGAGTAGACGAGCAGTACTTC.

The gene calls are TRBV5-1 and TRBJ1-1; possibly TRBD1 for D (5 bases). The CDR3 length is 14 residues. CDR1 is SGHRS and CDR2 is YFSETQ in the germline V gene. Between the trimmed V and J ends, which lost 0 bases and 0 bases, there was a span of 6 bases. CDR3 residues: CASSLDRMNTEAFF. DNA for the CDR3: TGCGCCAGCAGCTTGGACAGGATGAACACTGAAGCTTTCTTT.